This passage covers 15 T cell receptor beta chains from one sample sequenced in a study of T cell repertoires in cytomegalovirus infection. Via MiXCR, TCRdb re-called the reads, giving one row per CDR3 protein. The sample records 50,000 or so distinct CDR3 sequences, roughly a fifth being singletons. Their specific antigens are unknown. Material: CD8+ T cells from cultured PBMCs, obtained from culture after CMV antigen stimulation. All receptors come from a human donor in good health (CMV status not recorded). Some clones in this sample may be carry-over from other donors' samples.

The rearrangement joins TRBV7-9 to TRBJ2-3; D unclear. In germline, CDR1 is SEHNR, CDR2 FQNEAQ (reference sequence). The CDR3 runs to 15 residues. V was trimmed by 0 bases and J by 7 bases, leaving 14 bases between them. The CDR3 DNA reads as TGTGCCAGCAGCTTAGCGAAGGGTGGCCGAAATACGCAGTATTTT. Its protein is CASSLAKGGRNTQYF.

The sample holds many counts of this clonotype. The V gene is TRBV5-4, the J gene TRBJ2-7; 13 bases align to TRBD2. CDR1 is SGHNT, CDR2 YYREEE, per germline (reference sequence). The CDR3 sequence is 15 residues long. V dropped 4 bases and J dropped 4; count of bases not matched to a gene: 5. CDR3 residues: CASSKGLAGTYEQYF. In nucleotides, the CDR3 is TGTGCCAGCAGCAAGGGACTAGCGGGAACTTACGAGCAGTACTTC.

This clonotype showed up just a few times. This chain joins TRBV7-6 and TRBJ2-1; D perhaps matches TRBD2 (5 bases). V lost 1 base to trimming and J lost 9 bases, with 13 bases between them. From germline, CDR1 is SGHVS and CDR2 FNYEAQ. The CDR3 extends over 14 amino acids. CDR3 DNA sequence: TGTGCCAGCAGCTTAGAAGTCCCCGGAGGTGAGCAGTTCTTC. Amino acid sequence: CASSLEVPGGEQFF.

This clonotype was seen many times. The rearrangement links TRBV19 to TRBJ1-2; 7 nucleotides align to TRBD1. Germline assignment: CDR1 LNHDA and CDR2 SQIVND (reference sequence). This CDR3 is 15 amino acids long. The V gene end was trimmed by 0 bases and the J gene end by 6 bases; junction bases not matched to a gene: 7. The CDR3 region has the DNA TGTGCCAGTAGTATAGATGAAGGGGGCGCGGATGGCTACACCTTC. Its translation: CASSIDEGGADGYTF.

This clonotype was seen a few times. The rearrangement links TRBV30 to TRBJ1-2; the D is unclear. Germline V gene lookup returns CDR1 GTSNPN and CDR2 SVGIG (reference sequence). The V end lost 5 bases, the J end lost 5 bases, and 18 bases lay between the germline ends. The CDR3 runs to 14 residues. The CDR3 spells CAWLRPSLEYGYTF. The CDR3, as DNA: TGTGCCTGGCTCAGGCCCTCCCTTGAGTATGGCTACACCTTC.

This clonotype was picked up a small number of times. The V gene is TRBV7-2, the J gene TRBJ2-7; D is uncertain. The CDR3 totals 13 residues. Germline V CDR1 and CDR2: SGHTA, FQGNSA. The ends were cut back, 3 bases at V and 2 bases at J, with 8 bases in the middle. The CDR3 bases are TGTGCCAGCAGCTTCGACCGACCCTACGAGCAGTACTTC. Translation gives CASSFDRPYEQYF.

CDR3 sequence reads: CASSHLAGGAQETQYF. The CDR3 DNA is TGTGCCAGCAGTCACCTAGCGGGAGGCGCCCAAGAGACCCAGTACTTC. This rearrangement joins TRBV28 to TRBJ2-5; 11 nucleotides line up with TRBD2. J gave up 1 base and V 5 bases, and 6 bases lay outside the gene matches. This CDR3 region has 16 residues. CDR1 MDHEN and CDR2 SYDVKM come from the germline V gene.

The gene calls are TRBV7-2 and TRBJ2-7, with 10 bases aligning to TRBD2. Germline loops: CDR1 SGHTA, CDR2 FQGNSA. V shed 7 bases, J shed 7 bases, and the junction held 10 bases outside the gene matches. The CDR3 contains 14 residues. The CDR3 DNA sequence: TGTGCCAGCAAAAAGACTAGCGGGCCTTCAGAGCAGTACTTC. Translated: CASKKTSGPSEQYF.

In nucleotides, the CDR3 is TGTGCCAGCACCACCAGAAACTCGGTGACCTTC. As protein: CASTTRNSVTF. This chain connects TRBV9 to TRBJ1-2; no clear D gene. Germline V CDR1 and CDR2: SGDLS, YYNGEE. Trimming shortened V by 6 bases and J by 14 bases, and 17 bases separated the two germline ends. The CDR3 covers 11 residues.

There are a few counts of this clonotype. The chain uses TRBV12-3 or TRBV12-4 and TRBJ2-5; unclear D gene. Trimming stripped 2 bases from V and 5 bases from J, with 12 bases between. The length of the CDR3 is 14 residues. The CDR3 coding sequence is TGTGCCAGCAGTTTACGGGCCCAATTGGAGACCCAGTACTTC. It is translated as CASSLRAQLETQYF.

This chain connects TRBV9 to TRBJ2-2, with D uncertain. The germline V and J ends were trimmed by 3 bases and 3 bases, with 3 bases remaining between them. CDR3 length equals 12 residues. Germline assignment: CDR1 SGDLS and CDR2 YYNGEE. For the CDR3, the DNA is TGTGCCAGCAGCGGAGACACCGGGGAGCTGTTTTTT. This sequence encodes CASSGDTGELFF.

The chain is built from TRBV7-2 and TRBJ1-2; TRBD1 aligns across 8 bases. CDR1 SGHTA and CDR2 FQGNSA come from the germline V gene. Trimming took 2 bases from V and 6 from J; bases not matched to a gene: 14. There are 17 residues in the CDR3. The CDR3 bases are TGTGCCAGCAGCTTAAACGGCCCCCAGGGGGCGCAGGATGGCTACACCTTC. Encoded protein: CASSLNGPQGAQDGYTF.

The rearrangement links TRBV7-9 to TRBJ2-7, with 8 nucleotides matching TRBD1. Trimming removed 5 bases from V and 4 bases from J; junction bases left unmatched: 22. The CDR3 is 19 residues long. The germline gives CDR1 SEHNR, CDR2 FQNEAQ (reference sequence). The CDR3 region is CASSRLPTGGESYRYEQYF. The CDR3 DNA is TGTGCCAGCAGCCGATTACCTACAGGGGGTGAGAGTTACCGATACGAGCAGTACTTC.

J is TRBJ2-7 and V is TRBV5-4; D is perhaps TRBD2 (5 bases). Germline CDR1 reads SGHNT; CDR2 reads YYREEE (reference sequence). With 1 base removed from V and 2 bases from J, the gap between germline ends came to 13 bases. The CDR3 totals 15 residues. For the CDR3, the DNA is TGTGCCAGCAGCTTGTCCCGGACTCTAACCTACGAGCAGTACTTC. As protein: CASSLSRTLTYEQYF.

The rearrangement uses TRBV19 and TRBJ2-7; D perhaps matches TRBD1 (6 bases). Per germline, CDR1 LNHDA and CDR2 SQIVND (reference sequence). The ends were cut back, 8 bases at V and 0 bases at J, with 14 bases in the middle. The CDR3 consists of 14 residues. CDR3 in DNA: TGTGCCAGTCGGGCCTCGACAGGCTCCTACGAGCAGTACTTC. Translation: CASRASTGSYEQYF.